The present TCR beta chain was sequenced within a study of blood T cell repertoires in COVID-19. Study details: The United States, Italy and Spain were the sources of the acute and convalescent COVID-19 samples. Nucleic acid was either cDNA or gDNA, and it came from T cells, B-cell-depleted T cells, or PBMCs.

Per the study methods: Using reference gene primer amplification, nucleated cell counts were estimated. The table came from immunoSEQ multiplex PCR; TCRdb's copy has only in-frame clones and leaves some out. V and J calls and clone size are those listed in that table; D and trimming were worked out from the DNA. Of roughly 230,000 clones listed, 89% are singletons. The V gene's germline CDR1 is GTSNPN and CDR2 SVGIG (reference sequence). V dropped 0 bases and J dropped 4 bases, with 9 bases sitting between them. CDR3 length: 13 residues. The sequenced material came from peripheral blood. The genes are TRBV30 and TRBJ2-5, with D possibly TRBD2 on 5 matching bases. The TCR sequence derives from a woman aged 40-49 years who had recovered from COVID-19. CDR3 bases: TGTGCCTGGAGTGTCCTAGCCCCAGAGACCCAGTACTTC. Translating it yields CAWSVLAPETQYF.